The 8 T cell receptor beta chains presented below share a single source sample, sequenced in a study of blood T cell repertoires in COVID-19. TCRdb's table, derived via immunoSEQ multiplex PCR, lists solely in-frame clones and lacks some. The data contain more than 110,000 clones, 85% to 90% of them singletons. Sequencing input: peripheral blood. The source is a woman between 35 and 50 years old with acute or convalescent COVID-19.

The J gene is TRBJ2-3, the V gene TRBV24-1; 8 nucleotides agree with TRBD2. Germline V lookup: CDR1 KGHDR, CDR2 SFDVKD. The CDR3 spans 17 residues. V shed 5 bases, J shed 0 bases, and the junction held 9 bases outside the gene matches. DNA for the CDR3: TGTGCCACCAGTGCCGGGGGCGGGGGGCGTAGCACAGATACGCAGTATTTT. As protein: CATSAGGGGRSTDTQYF.

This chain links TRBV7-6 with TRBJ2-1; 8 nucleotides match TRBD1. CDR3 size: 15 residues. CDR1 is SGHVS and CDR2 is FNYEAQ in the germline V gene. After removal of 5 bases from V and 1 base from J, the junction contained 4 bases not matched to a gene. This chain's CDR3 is CASSPGQGSYNEQFF. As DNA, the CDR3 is TGTGCCAGCAGCCCAGGACAGGGATCCTACAATGAGCAGTTCTTC.

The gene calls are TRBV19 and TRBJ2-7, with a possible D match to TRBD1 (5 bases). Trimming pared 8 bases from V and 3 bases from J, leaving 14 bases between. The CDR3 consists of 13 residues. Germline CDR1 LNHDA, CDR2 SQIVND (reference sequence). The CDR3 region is CASQPPGRYEQYF. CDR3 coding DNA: TGTGCCAGTCAACCCCCAGGGCGCTACGAGCAGTACTTC. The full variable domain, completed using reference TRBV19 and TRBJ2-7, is DGGITQSPKYLFRKEGQNVTLSCEQNLNHDAMYWYRQDPGQGLRLIYYSQIVNDFQKGDIAEGYSVSREKKESFPLTVTSAQKNPTAFYLCASQPPGRYEQYFGPGTRLTVT.

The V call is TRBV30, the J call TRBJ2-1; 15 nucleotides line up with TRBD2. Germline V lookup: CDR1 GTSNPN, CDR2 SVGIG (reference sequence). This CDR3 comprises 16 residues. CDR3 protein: CAYGLAGGPRYNEQFF. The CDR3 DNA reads TGTGCTTATGGACTAGCGGGGGGGCCCCGCTACAATGAGCAGTTCTTC.

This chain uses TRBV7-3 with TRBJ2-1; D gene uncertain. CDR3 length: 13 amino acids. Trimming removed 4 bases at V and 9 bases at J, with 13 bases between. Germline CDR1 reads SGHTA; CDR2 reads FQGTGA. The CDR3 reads CASSSESRSEQFF. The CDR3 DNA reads TGTGCCAGCAGCTCAGAGAGTCGGAGTGAGCAGTTCTTC.

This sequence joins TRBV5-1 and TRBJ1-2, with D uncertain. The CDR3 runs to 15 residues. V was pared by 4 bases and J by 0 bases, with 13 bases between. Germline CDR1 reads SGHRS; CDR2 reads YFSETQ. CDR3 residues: CASSPQALPNYGYTF. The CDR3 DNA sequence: TGCGCCAGCAGCCCGCAGGCTCTCCCTAACTATGGCTACACCTTC.

CDR3 region: CASSPTFRGSPLHF. The CDR3 nucleotides are TGTGCCAGCAGCCCTACTTTTCGGGGTTCACCCCTCCACTTT. The chain links TRBV7-2 to TRBJ1-6; D unclear. This CDR3 comprises 14 residues. The germline V gene encodes CDR1 SGHTA and CDR2 FQGNSA. The germline V and J ends were trimmed by 5 bases and 9 bases, with 14 bases remaining between them.

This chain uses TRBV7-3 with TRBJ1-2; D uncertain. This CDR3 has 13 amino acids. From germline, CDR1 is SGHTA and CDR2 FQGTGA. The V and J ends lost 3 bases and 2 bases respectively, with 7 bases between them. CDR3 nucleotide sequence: TGTGCCAGCAGCTTTTGGGAGAACTATGGCTACACCTTC. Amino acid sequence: CASSFWENYGYTF.